The entry that follows covers one T cell receptor (beta chain) sequence. Its specificity is unknown. With V trimmed by 7 bases and J by 4 bases, 4 bases remained unmatched. CDR1 and CDR2 (germline): SNHLY, FYNNEI. CDR3 length: 14 residues. The sample originates from a study of T-cell memory formation after mild COVID-19. Overall study results and limits: Clones that shrank (day 15 to 85) were balanced CD4/CD8, whereas later expanders leaned CD4+.

Barcoded TCR alpha and TCR beta cDNA libraries with UMIs came from 5'RACE using constant-segment primers. TCRdb re-derived calls from the 5' RACE reads in MiXCR, one entry per CDR3 protein. Of some 190,000 distinct CDR3 sequences listed, around 18% were seen once; the top ten hold 2.4%. The receptor was isolated from an adult woman who had mild COVID-19 (a few samples of this study predate the infection). Cell type and time point are not known. The genes are TRBV2 and TRBJ2-1; 10 bases are a match to TRBD2. Material for sequencing was PBMCs or a T cell subset sorted from them (not recorded which). This CDR3 reads CASILLAGYNEQFF. CDR3 sequence (DNA): TGTGCCAGCATTCTACTAGCGGGGTACAATGAGCAGTTCTTC.